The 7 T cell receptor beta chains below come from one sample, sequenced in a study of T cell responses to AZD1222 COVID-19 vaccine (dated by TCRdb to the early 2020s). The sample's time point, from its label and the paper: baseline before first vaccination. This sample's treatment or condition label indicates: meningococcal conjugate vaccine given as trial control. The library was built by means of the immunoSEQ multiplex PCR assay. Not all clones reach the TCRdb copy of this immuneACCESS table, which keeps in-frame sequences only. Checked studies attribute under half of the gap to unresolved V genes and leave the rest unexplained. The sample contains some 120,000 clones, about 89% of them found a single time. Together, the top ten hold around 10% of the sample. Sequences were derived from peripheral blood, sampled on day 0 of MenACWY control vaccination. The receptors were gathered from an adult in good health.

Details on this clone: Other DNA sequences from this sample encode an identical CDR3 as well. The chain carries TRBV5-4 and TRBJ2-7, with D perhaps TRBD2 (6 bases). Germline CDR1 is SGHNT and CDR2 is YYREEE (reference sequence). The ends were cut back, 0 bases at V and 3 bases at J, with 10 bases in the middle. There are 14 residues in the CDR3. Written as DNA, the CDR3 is TGTGCCAGCAGCTTGGTGACCGGGAGCTACGAGCAGTACTTC. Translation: CASSLVTGSYEQYF.

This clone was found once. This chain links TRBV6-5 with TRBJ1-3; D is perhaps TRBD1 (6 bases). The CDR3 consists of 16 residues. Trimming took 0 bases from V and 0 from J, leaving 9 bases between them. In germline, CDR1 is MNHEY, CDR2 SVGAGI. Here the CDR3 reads CASSYSGTSSGNTIYF. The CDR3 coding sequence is TGTGCCAGCAGTTACTCCGGGACAAGCTCTGGAAACACCATATATTTT.

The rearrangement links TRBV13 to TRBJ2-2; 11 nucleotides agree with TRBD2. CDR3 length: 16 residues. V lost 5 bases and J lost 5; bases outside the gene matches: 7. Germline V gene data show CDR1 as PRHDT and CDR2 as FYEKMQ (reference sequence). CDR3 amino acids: CASSLSLAGGTGELFF. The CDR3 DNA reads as TGTGCCAGCAGCCTTTCTCTAGCGGGAGGTACCGGGGAGCTGTTTTTT. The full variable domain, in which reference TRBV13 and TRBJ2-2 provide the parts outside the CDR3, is AAGVIQSPRHLIKEKRETATLKCYPIPRHDTVYWYQQGPGQDPQFLISFYEKMQSDKGSIPDRFSAQQFSDYHSELNMSSLELGDSALYFCASSLSLAGGTGELFFGEGSRLTVL.

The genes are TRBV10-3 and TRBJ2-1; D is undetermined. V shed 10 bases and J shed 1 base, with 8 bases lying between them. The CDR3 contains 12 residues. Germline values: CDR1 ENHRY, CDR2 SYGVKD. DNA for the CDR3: TGTGCCACCCAAAGGTCCTACAATGAGCAGTTCTTC. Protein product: CATQRSYNEQFF.

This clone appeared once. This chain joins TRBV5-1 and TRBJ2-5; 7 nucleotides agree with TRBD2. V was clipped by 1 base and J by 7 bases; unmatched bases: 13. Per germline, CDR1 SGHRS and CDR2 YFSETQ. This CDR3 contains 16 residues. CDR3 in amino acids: CASSLITTTGGGTQYF. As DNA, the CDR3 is TGCGCCAGCAGCTTGATCACTACTACTGGGGGGGGGACCCAGTACTTC.

The CDR3 DNA follows: TGTGCCAGCAGTGAATGGTGGTATGGCTACACCTTC. Residues: CASSEWWYGYTF. The J gene is TRBJ1-2, the V gene TRBV6-1; D uncertain. Trimming pared 2 bases from V and 5 bases from J, leaving 6 bases between. This CDR3 has 12 amino acids. Germline V CDR1 and CDR2: MNHNS, SASEGT.

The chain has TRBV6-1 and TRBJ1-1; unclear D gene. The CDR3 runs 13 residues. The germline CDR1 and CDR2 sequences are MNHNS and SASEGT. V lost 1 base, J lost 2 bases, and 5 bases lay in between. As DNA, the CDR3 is TGTGCCAGCAGTGAAGTGGGAAACACTGAAGCTTTCTTT. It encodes CASSEVGNTEAFF.